The clone carrying this T cell receptor beta chain is labeled medium-sized. The J segment lost 2 bases and the V segment lost 3 bases, leaving 0 bases of the junction unmatched. Looked up from germline, CDR1 is SGHNT and CDR2 is YENEEA. The CDR3 extends over 14 amino acids. Profiled with immunoSEQ multiplex PCR; TCRdb holds only in-frame clones, not every one. This sample has about 1,800 clones, with about 21% found just once. These data come from a study of T cells in localized non-small cell lung cancer. This sequence originates from a male donor older than 55 with stage I lung adenocarcinoma. Source: lung tumor tissue, taken before any cancer treatment. The V gene is TRBV11-3, the J gene TRBJ2-7, with TRBD2 matching over 11 bases. The CDR3 sequence is CASSLGLAAYEQYF. Here the CDR3 DNA reads TGTGCCAGCAGCTTGGGACTAGCGGCCTACGAGCAGTACTTC. Supplemented by reference TRBV11-3 and TRBJ2-7, the full variable domain reads EAGVVQSPRYKIIEKKQPVAFWCNPISGHNTLYWYLQNLGQGPELLIRYENEEAVDDSQLPKDRFSAERLKGVDSTLKIQPAELGDSAVYLCASSLGLAAYEQYFGPGTRLTVT.